The entry that follows covers one T cell receptor (beta chain) sequence. Antigen unknown. Germline CDR1 and CDR2: LNHNV and YYDKDF (reference sequence). V was clipped by 5 bases and J by 1 base, with 5 bases between them. The CDR3 consists of 12 residues. The sample is drawn from a study of T cells after yellow fever vaccination. The wider study: Fractions low in cell number were prepared with SMART-Seq v4 Ultra Low Input. Whole-study findings and limits: Overall, a small share of clonotypes was seen in both CD4 and CD8 compartments. Abundant bulk-derived clonotypes could contaminate FACS-sorted repertoires. The study re-detected most primary-vaccination clones after the booster (96% CD4, around 89% CD8).

TCRdb reprocessed the 5' RACE reads with MiXCR, giving one entry per CDR3 protein. The sample consists of approximately 450,000 distinct CDR3 sequences, around a sixth of them appearing once. The J gene is TRBJ2-5, the V gene TRBV15; D ambiguous. This specimen consisted of PBMCs, obtained before the yellow fever booster vaccination. The sequence came from a man aged 18 to 35 who received the YFV17D yellow fever vaccine. The CDR3 region has the DNA TGTGCCACCAGCCCCCGCCAAGAGACCCAGTACTTC. This translates into CATSPRQETQYF.